The 30 T cell receptor beta chains presented below share a single source sample, sequenced in a study of cytomegalovirus exposure and HLA in healthy donors. It was with 60 Vbeta and 13 Jbeta primers that the PCR ran. TCRdb's table, derived via immunoSEQ multiplex PCR, lists solely in-frame clones and lacks some. The sample yields about 76,000 clones, 65% to 80% seen once. Sequenced material: PBMCs. The source is a male donor in good health and CMV-seropositive.

The table lists this clone with a few counts. This sequence joins TRBV28 and TRBJ1-5; D is perhaps TRBD1 (5 bases). The germline gives CDR1 MDHEN, CDR2 SYDVKM. The CDR3 is made up of 14 amino acids. Trimming took off 2 bases at V and 2 bases at J, with 7 bases between the two ends. The CDR3 DNA reads as TGTGCCAGCAGTTTAACGGGGGGCAATCAGCCCCAGCATTTT. Amino acid sequence: CASSLTGGNQPQHF.

The chain links TRBV30 to TRBJ2-1; perhaps TRBD2 as D (5 bases). Trimming pared 1 base from V and 2 bases from J, leaving 12 bases between. CDR3 length: 15 residues. Germline values: CDR1 GTSNPN, CDR2 SVGIG (reference sequence). The CDR3 nucleotides are TGTGCCTGGAGTGCCCCCGCGGGCGCCTACAATGAGCAGTTCTTC. Its translation is CAWSAPAGAYNEQFF.

On this clone: Other DNA sequences in the same sample also yield this CDR3. This chain connects TRBV2 to TRBJ2-1; D not certain. Trimming took off 7 bases at V and 3 bases at J, with 7 bases between the two ends. This CDR3 is 12 amino acids long. CDR1 is SNHLY, CDR2 FYNNEI, per germline. The CDR3 region is CASTSGYNEQFF. CDR3 DNA: TGTGCCAGCACATCAGGCTACAATGAGCAGTTCTTC.

This clone turned up a few times. The chain employs TRBV5-1 and TRBJ2-7; 13 bases are shared with TRBD2. The CDR3 runs to 17 residues. The V gene's germline CDR1 is SGHRS and CDR2 YFSETQ. The trim removed 3 bases at V and 3 bases at J, leaving 9 bases unmatched. The CDR3 region has the DNA TGCGCCAGCAGCTCAACGTTAGGGACTAGCGGGAACTACGAGCAGTACTTC. Its translation is CASSSTLGTSGNYEQYF.

This clone was seen more than once but under ten times. The J gene is TRBJ1-2, the V gene TRBV13; no definite D call. The CDR3 has 11 amino acids. V shed 1 base and J shed 8 bases, with 5 bases lying between them. Germline V gene sequence: CDR1 PRHDT, CDR2 FYEKMQ (reference sequence). CDR3 region: CASSLERGYTF. The CDR3 DNA reads TGTGCCAGCAGCTTAGAGAGAGGCTACACCTTC.

CDR3 amino acids: CATSREGTAYGYTF. CDR3 DNA sequence: TGTGCCACCAGCAGGGAGGGGACAGCATATGGCTACACCTTC. The rearrangement joins TRBV15 to TRBJ1-2; 7 positions agree with TRBD1. Germline CDR1 reads LNHNV; CDR2 reads YYDKDF (reference sequence). The CDR3 totals 14 residues. J gave up 5 bases and V 3 bases, and 6 bases lay outside the gene matches.

In its sample, this clone was seen once. The chain links TRBV6-1 to TRBJ2-5; 9 nucleotides match TRBD1. Matching the DNA end better, TRBJ2-7 makes the J call doubtful. Germline V lookup: CDR1 MNHNS, CDR2 SASEGT. The CDR3 contains 15 residues. CDR3 nucleotide sequence: TGTGCCAGCAGTGTAGCGACAGGGGGCTCCTACGAGCAGTACTTC. It yields the protein CASSVATGGSYEQYF.

A note on this clone: One end of the junction does not line up with germline, which may come from a read error. The rearrangement links TRBV7-9 to TRBJ2-2, with D possibly matching TRBD1 (5 bases). The CDR3 runs 13 residues. CDR1 is SEHNR and CDR2 is FQNEAQ in the germline V gene (reference sequence). CDR3: CSSSLQGAGELFF. CDR3 nucleotides: TGTTCCAGCAGCTTACAAGGGGCCGGGGAGCTGTTTTTT.

The CDR3 coding sequence is TGTGCCAGCAGCTTGGCGGGGGGGCAACAGCCCCAGCATTTT. Amino acid sequence: CASSLAGGQQPQHF. The J gene is TRBJ1-5, the V gene TRBV5-4, with D possibly TRBD1 on 6 matching bases. Germline V gene lookup returns CDR1 SGHNT and CDR2 YYREEE (reference sequence). This CDR3 comprises 14 residues. Trimming left V 0 bases short and J 7 bases short, with 11 bases between.

The rearrangement joins TRBV2 to TRBJ1-2; the D gene is possibly TRBD1 (5 bases). The germline V and J ends were trimmed by 7 bases and 2 bases, with 23 bases remaining between them. The CDR3 consists of 17 residues. Germline lookup yields CDR1 SNHLY and CDR2 FYNNEI. CDR3 protein: CASTPWGMGRGNYGYTF. CDR3 in DNA: TGTGCCAGCACCCCGTGGGGGATGGGGAGGGGAAACTATGGCTACACCTTC.

This chain joins TRBV5-4 and TRBJ1-6, with TRBD1 matching 8 bases. J gave up 8 bases and V 6 bases, and 10 bases lay outside the gene matches. The V gene's germline CDR1 is SGHNT and CDR2 YYREEE (reference sequence). The CDR3 has 15 residues. CDR3 coding DNA: TGTGCCAGCATCAAACAGACAGGGGAATATTCACCCCTCCACTTT. This translates into CASIKQTGEYSPLHF.

Only a few counts were recorded for this clone. The chain recombines TRBV27 with TRBJ2-1; 7 bases fit TRBD2. The J segment lost 10 bases and the V segment lost 4 bases, leaving 4 bases of the junction unmatched. The CDR3 has 12 residues. CDR1 and CDR2 (germline): MNHEY, SMNVEV (reference sequence). The CDR3 DNA reads TGTGCCAGCAGTTCACGGACTAGGGAGCAGTTCTTC. Translation: CASSSRTREQFF.

The table lists this clone with a few counts. V gene TRBV2 combines with J gene TRBJ1-2; D is uncertain. The length of the CDR3 is 13 residues. The germline V and J ends were trimmed by 2 bases and 1 base, with 5 bases remaining between them. Germline V gives CDR1 SNHLY, CDR2 FYNNEI. The CDR3 here is CASSEQINYGYTF. CDR3 DNA sequence: TGTGCCAGCAGTGAACAGATTAACTATGGCTACACCTTC.

The J gene is TRBJ2-2, the V gene TRBV7-9; D gene uncertain. The CDR3 has 12 residues. Germline CDR1 is SEHNR and CDR2 is FQNEAQ (reference sequence). V lost 6 bases to trimming and J lost 7 bases, with 9 bases between them. CDR3 in DNA: TGTGCCAGCAGGCGAGATGGCGGGGAGCTGTTTTTT. Amino acid sequence: CASRRDGGELFF.

This chain uses TRBV19 with TRBJ1-2; perhaps TRBD1 as D (5 bases). The germline CDR1 and CDR2 sequences are LNHDA and SQIVND (reference sequence). This CDR3 comprises 13 residues. Deletions cut 5 bases from V and 0 bases from J, with 7 bases between. The CDR3 sequence: CASSRRANYGYTF. Here the CDR3 DNA reads TGTGCCAGTAGTCGCAGGGCTAACTATGGCTACACCTTC.

The chain carries TRBV19 and TRBJ1-5, with 9 bases fitting TRBD1. The CDR3 runs to 14 residues. From germline, CDR1 is LNHDA and CDR2 SQIVND (reference sequence). The V segment lost 6 bases and the J segment 5 bases; nucleotides outside the gene matches: 5. The chain's CDR3 is CASRGTGLDQPQHF. CDR3 DNA: TGTGCCAGTAGGGGGACAGGGTTAGATCAGCCCCAGCATTTT.

The chain combines TRBV4-1 with TRBJ2-2; 9 nucleotides agree with TRBD2. Looked up from germline, CDR1 is MGHRA and CDR2 is YSYEKL. V lost 0 bases to trimming and J lost 17 bases; unmatched junction nucleotides: 10. CDR3 size: 14 residues. CDR3 coding DNA: TGCGCCAGCAGCCAAGATCTTTTAGCGGGGGCCCCATTTTTT. It codes for CASSQDLLAGAPFF.

The V gene is TRBV6-1, the J gene TRBJ1-3; D is unresolved. CDR1 and CDR2 (germline): MNHNS, SASEGT. Trimming pared 2 bases from V and 4 bases from J, leaving 18 bases between. The CDR3 extends over 17 amino acids. CDR3 nucleotides: TGTGCCAGCAGTGAATTGGTCAGGATCGCAGGCGGAAACACCATATATTTT. It yields the protein CASSELVRIAGGNTIYF.

The genes are TRBV10-3 and TRBJ2-3; TRBD2 matches 7 bases. CDR3 length: 18 residues. The trim removed 8 bases at V and 3 bases at J, leaving 20 bases unmatched. Germline V gene sequence: CDR1 ENHRY, CDR2 SYGVKD. The CDR3 DNA follows: TGTGCCATCCAAACCCGTGGGGGGAGGGCCGAGAAGACAGATACGCAGTATTTT. Translation gives CAIQTRGGRAEKTDTQYF.

This clone was counted once. The V gene is TRBV2, the J gene TRBJ2-5; 15 positions match TRBD2. Germline V gene data show CDR1 as SNHLY and CDR2 as FYNNEI. The length of the CDR3 is 16 residues. V lost 3 bases, J lost 4 bases, and 3 bases stayed unmatched. The CDR3 reads CASSDRTSGGVETQYF. In nucleotides, the CDR3 is TGTGCCAGCAGTGACAGGACTAGCGGGGGGGTAGAGACCCAGTACTTC.

The chain carries TRBV28 and TRBJ2-7; D is ambiguous. The CDR3 has 11 residues. The germline V and J ends were trimmed by 9 bases and 3 bases, with 9 bases remaining between them. Germline CDR1 MDHEN, CDR2 SYDVKM. As DNA, the CDR3 is TGTGCCAGTGCGAGATACTACGAGCAGTACTTC. Protein product: CASARYYEQYF.

The chain links TRBV27 to TRBJ1-5, with TRBD1 identical over 7 bases. The germline gives CDR1 MNHEY, CDR2 SMNVEV (reference sequence). The CDR3 is made up of 14 amino acids. J was trimmed by 6 bases and V by 4 bases; bases with no gene match: 6. The CDR3 DNA sequence: TGTGCCAGCAGTTCGCAGGGGGTTTCTCAGCCCCAGCATTTT. It specifies CASSSQGVSQPQHF.

The gene calls are TRBV19 and TRBJ2-3; D is possibly TRBD1 (5 bases). Germline V gene data show CDR1 as LNHDA and CDR2 as SQIVND (reference sequence). V was shortened by 6 bases and J by 2 bases, with 12 bases between the two germline ends. The CDR3 contains 14 residues. In nucleotides, the CDR3 is TGTGCCAGTAGGAATAACAGGTTCACAGATACGCAGTATTTT. Amino acids: CASRNNRFTDTQYF.

This clone was seen only a few times. The chain recombines TRBV4-3 with TRBJ1-6, with D unclear. V lost 1 base, J lost 7 bases, and 11 bases lay in between. Germline V CDR1 and CDR2: LGHNA, YSLEER. This CDR3 comprises 15 residues. CDR3: CASSQVEGRNSPLHF. The CDR3 region has the DNA TGCGCCAGCAGCCAAGTCGAGGGTAGGAATTCACCCCTCCACTTT.

This clone was counted a few times. CDR3 bases: TGTGCCAGCAGCTTGGCCGGGGGACGGGGGGACTATGGCTACACCTTC. Residues: CASSLAGGRGDYGYTF. The chain joins TRBV5-4 to TRBJ1-2; D is possibly TRBD1 (5 bases). The CDR3 loop spans 16 amino acids. Deletions cut 0 bases from V and 3 bases from J, with 15 bases between. CDR1 and CDR2 from the germline V gene are SGHNT and YYREEE (reference sequence).

CDR3 protein: CAWSVSPQSNQPQHF. As DNA, the CDR3 is TGTGCCTGGAGTGTATCCCCACAAAGCAATCAGCCCCAGCATTTT. The chain uses TRBV30 and TRBJ1-5; no reliable D call. Trimming removed 0 bases from V and 1 base from J, with 10 bases in between. CDR3 length: 15 residues. The germline CDR1 and CDR2 sequences are GTSNPN and SVGIG (reference sequence). Using reference TRBV30 and TRBJ1-5 for the parts outside the CDR3, the full variable domain is SQTIHQWPATLVQPVGSPLSLECTVEGTSNPNLYWYRQAAGRGLQLLFYSVGIGQISSEVPQNLSASRPQDRQFILSSKKLLLSDSGFYLCAWSVSPQSNQPQHFGDGTRLSIL.

This chain joins TRBV6-4 and TRBJ2-1, with 10 bases fitting TRBD2. CDR3 size: 15 residues. J lost 9 bases, V lost 5 bases, and 10 bases had no gene match. Germline CDR1 is MRHNA and CDR2 is SNTAGT. The CDR3 DNA follows: TGTGCCAGCAGTCGGACTAGCGGCAAGGGCGGTGAGCAGTTCTTC. This sequence encodes CASSRTSGKGGEQFF.

The J gene is TRBJ1-5, the V gene TRBV6-1; maybe TRBD1 (5 bases). The length of the CDR3 is 14 residues. Deletions cut 8 bases from V and 2 bases from J, with 13 bases between. Germline V CDR1 and CDR2: MNHNS, SASEGT. The chain's CDR3 is CASYPTGGNQPQHF. The CDR3 nucleotides are TGTGCCAGCTATCCGACGGGGGGCAATCAGCCCCAGCATTTT.

The J gene is TRBJ2-1, the V gene TRBV10-1; D might be TRBD2 (6 bases). Trimming removed 1 base at V and 2 bases at J, with 9 bases between. The CDR3 is made up of 15 amino acids. Germline lookup yields CDR1 WNHNN and CDR2 SYGVQD (reference sequence). The CDR3 region has the DNA TGCGCCAGCAGTGAGTGGACTAACACCTACAATGAGCAGTTCTTC. This sequence encodes CASSEWTNTYNEQFF.

This chain connects TRBV5-1 to TRBJ1-2; 7 positions agree with TRBD1. Germline V gene data show CDR1 as SGHRS and CDR2 as YFSETQ. V shed 4 bases and J 2 bases; nucleotides not matched to a gene: 8. CDR3 length equals 15 residues. In nucleotides, the CDR3 is TGCGCCAGCAGCCCCCAGGGACAGAGAAACTATGGCTACACCTTC. Protein sequence: CASSPQGQRNYGYTF.